Following are 31 T cell receptor beta chains from one sample sequenced in a study of T cell changes during pregnancy in multiple sclerosis. Only in-frame clones appear in the TCRdb table, and some are missing; sequencing was by immunoSEQ multiplex PCR. Of tens of thousands of clones detected, about 96% appear once; the ten largest clones hold 2% to 2.5%. The sample here was CD8+ T cells from peripheral blood mononuclear cells, taken after pregnancy. These receptors all come from a female donor with multiple sclerosis, enrolled in a pregnancy study.

The chain recombines TRBV7-8 with TRBJ1-2; possibly TRBD1 for D (5 bases). V dropped 2 bases and J dropped 8 bases, with 9 bases sitting between them. The CDR3 has 12 residues. Germline V lookup: CDR1 SGHVS, CDR2 FQNEAQ. The CDR3 protein is CASSLYGGGYTF. The DNA of the CDR3 is TGTGCCAGCAGCTTATACGGGGGAGGCTACACCTTC.

This clone was found once. The rearrangement links TRBV19 to TRBJ1-1, with 9 bases that match TRBD1. This CDR3 contains 18 residues. The junction had 14 bases not matched to a gene; V was cut back by 1 base and J by 5 bases. CDR1 and CDR2 from the germline V gene are LNHDA and SQIVND (reference sequence). This CDR3 is CASSIGGPGQGLETEAFF. In nucleotides, the CDR3 is TGTGCCAGTAGTATAGGTGGGCCCGGACAGGGGCTGGAAACTGAAGCTTTCTTT.

The genes are TRBV29-1 and TRBJ2-7; tentatively, D is TRBD1 (7 bases). The CDR3 totals 14 residues. The ends were cut back, 0 bases at V and 3 bases at J, with 12 bases in the middle. Germline values: CDR1 SQVTM, CDR2 ANQGSEA. As DNA, the CDR3 is TGCAGCGTTGAAGATCCCAGGGGGGTCTACGAGCAGTACTTC. It yields the protein CSVEDPRGVYEQYF.

The V gene is TRBV28, the J gene TRBJ1-5, with D possibly being TRBD1 (6 bases). V dropped 5 bases and J dropped 1 base, with 12 bases sitting between them. Germline V gene sequence: CDR1 MDHEN, CDR2 SYDVKM. The CDR3 sequence is 15 residues long. This chain's CDR3 is CASSLTQGSNQPQHF. In DNA form, the CDR3 reads TGTGCCAGCAGTCTGACCCAGGGGAGCAATCAGCCCCAGCATTTT.

The V and J genes are TRBV23-1 and TRBJ1-5, with D possibly matching TRBD1 (6 bases). TRBV23-1 is sorted into the ORF group, with uncertain function. V lost 0 bases, J lost 8 bases, and 11 bases lay in between. The CDR3 has 14 amino acids. CDR3 protein: CASSQSRGREPQHF. The CDR3 DNA follows: TGCGCCAGCAGTCAATCGCGGGGGCGCGAGCCCCAGCATTTT.

The chain recombines TRBV7-9 with TRBJ2-1; TRBD2 aligns across 12 bases. Germline CDR1 and CDR2: SEHNR and FQNEAQ (reference sequence). V dropped 2 bases and J dropped 7; count of bases not matched to a gene: 0. The CDR3 length is 14 residues. CDR3 nucleotide sequence: TGTGCCAGCAGCTTACTAGCGGGAGGGAATGAGCAGTTCTTC. Its protein product is CASSLLAGGNEQFF.

This sequence joins TRBV11-1 and TRBJ2-7; 9 nucleotides align to TRBD1. Germline CDR1 is SGHAT and CDR2 is FQDESV (reference sequence). The CDR3 covers 14 residues. V dropped 5 bases and J dropped 5; count of bases not matched to a gene: 7. DNA of the CDR3: TGTGCCAGCAGCAGGGACAGGGCAATCCACGAGCAGTACTTC. Amino acid sequence: CASSRDRAIHEQYF.

A note on this clone: Other DNA sequences in the sample encode the same CDR3. The chain couples TRBV7-9 to TRBJ2-1; D not resolved. CDR1 and CDR2 (germline): SEHNR, FQNEAQ (reference sequence). The CDR3 covers 14 residues. Trimming took 1 base from V and 0 from J, leaving 4 bases between them. CDR3 nucleotide sequence: TGTGCCAGCAGCTTAGACGGCTCCTACAATGAGCAGTTCTTC. This encodes CASSLDGSYNEQFF.

The rearrangement links TRBV13 to TRBJ2-7, with 8 bases matching TRBD1. Trimming removed 5 bases from V and 1 base from J; junction bases left unmatched: 7. This CDR3 is 15 amino acids long. The V gene's germline CDR1 is PRHDT and CDR2 FYEKMQ (reference sequence). CDR3 coding DNA: TGTGCCAGCAGCCCCGACAGGGGAGCTTCCTACGAGCAGTACTTC. Amino acid sequence: CASSPDRGASYEQYF.

The chain links TRBV6-5 to TRBJ1-1; 8 nucleotides align to TRBD1. Germline trimming cut 7 bases from V and 7 bases from J; bases unmatched to any gene: 11. The CDR3 spans 14 residues. The germline V gene has CDR1 MNHEY and CDR2 SVGAGI. Written as DNA, the CDR3 is TGTGCCAGCACCCCCCCGACAGGGGCTCATGAAGCTTTCTTT. Protein: CASTPPTGAHEAFF.

J is TRBJ1-2 and V is TRBV9, with D perhaps TRBD1 (5 bases). There are 15 residues in the CDR3. V lost 4 bases, J lost 4 bases, and 17 bases lay in between. Germline-derived CDR1 and CDR2 are SGDLS and YYNGEE. In DNA form, the CDR3 reads TGTGCCAGCAGCCCCGGGGGGGTTATTGGCTATGGCTACACCTTC. Its protein is CASSPGGVIGYGYTF. Together with reference TRBV9 and TRBJ1-2, the CDR3 gives the full variable domain: DSGVTQTPKHLITATGQRVTLRCSPRSGDLSVYWYQQSLDQGLQFLIQYYNGEERAKGNILERFSAQQFPDLHSELNLSSLELGDSALYFCASSPGGVIGYGYTFGSGTRLTVV.

This rearrangement joins TRBV20-1 to TRBJ1-1, with D possibly matching TRBD1 (5 bases). This CDR3 is built from 11 residues. V dropped 3 bases and J dropped 7 bases, with 9 bases sitting between them. Germline CDR1 and CDR2: DFQATT and SNEGSKA (reference sequence). Here the CDR3 reads CSARVGVEAFF. DNA for the CDR3: TGCAGTGCTAGGGTAGGGGTTGAAGCTTTCTTT.

The chain is built from TRBV4-1 and TRBJ2-3, with D possibly TRBD2 on 5 matching bases. V was shortened by 1 base and J by 7 bases, with 12 bases between the two germline ends. The CDR3 sequence is 14 residues long. Germline V CDR1 and CDR2: MGHRA, YSYEKL. CDR3 sequence (DNA): TGCGCCAGCAGCCAAGTAGGTGGAGGTAATACGCAGTATTTT. It encodes CASSQVGGGNTQYF.

This chain links TRBV29-1 with TRBJ2-7; TRBD2 matches at 7 bases. V lost 0 bases to trimming and J lost 8 bases; unmatched junction nucleotides: 19. The CDR3 runs to 17 residues. Per germline, CDR1 SQVTM and CDR2 ANQGSEA. This chain's CDR3 is CSVEDEREGSGTLQQYF. The CDR3 DNA reads TGCAGCGTTGAAGATGAACGAGAGGGGAGCGGGACCCTTCAGCAGTACTTC.

The rearrangement links TRBV7-9 to TRBJ2-1; 7 bases map to TRBD2. CDR1 and CDR2 (germline): SEHNR, FQNEAQ (reference sequence). This CDR3 region has 18 residues. The V and J ends lost 7 bases and 8 bases, in that order; junction bases with no gene match: 23. CDR3 amino acids: CASILTGLAGGSIDEQFF. In DNA form, the CDR3 reads TGTGCCAGCATCCTTACGGGGTTAGCGGGTGGGAGCATAGATGAGCAGTTCTTC.

The V call is TRBV28, the J call TRBJ2-7; TRBD1 matches 7 bases. This CDR3 has 15 residues. The germline CDR1 and CDR2 sequences are MDHEN and SYDVKM. Trimming removed 6 bases from V and 1 base from J; junction bases left unmatched: 9. The DNA for the CDR3 is TGTGCCAGCAGGAAGCCAGACAGGGTATCCTACGAGCAGTACTTC. Protein: CASRKPDRVSYEQYF.

The CDR3, as DNA: TGCAGCGTTGACCTAGGTCTGAGTAATGAAAAACTGTTTTTT. This sequence encodes CSVDLGLSNEKLFF. The chain is built from TRBV29-1 and TRBJ1-4, with D unclear. Per the germline V gene, CDR1 is SQVTM and CDR2 is ANQGSEA. V was shortened by 3 bases and J by 4 bases, with 12 bases between the two germline ends. This CDR3 contains 14 residues.

This clone has only one observation. The chain employs TRBV19 and TRBJ1-5; D not certain. The germline gives CDR1 LNHDA, CDR2 SQIVND (reference sequence). V shed 10 bases and J shed 4 bases, with 14 bases lying between them. The CDR3 length is 13 residues. Written as DNA, the CDR3 is TGTGCCACCAAAGGGAGAGGAAATCAGCCCCAGCATTTT. Its protein is CATKGRGNQPQHF.

This clone was counted between two and nine times. The gene calls are TRBV5-1 and TRBJ2-7, with 9 bases matching TRBD1. Germline CDR1 is SGHRS and CDR2 is YFSETQ. Trimming took 0 bases from V and 1 from J; bases not matched to a gene: 2. The CDR3 extends over 15 amino acids. As DNA, the CDR3 is TGCGCCAGCAGCTTGGAAGGGACAGGGTCCTACGAGCAGTACTTC. This gives the protein CASSLEGTGSYEQYF.

The gene calls are TRBV19 and TRBJ2-1, with 9 bases that match TRBD2. Losses at the gene ends were 7 bases for V and 7 bases for J; bases not matched to a gene: 11. The CDR3 consists of 15 residues. Germline values: CDR1 LNHDA, CDR2 SQIVND (reference sequence). CDR3 nucleotide sequence: TGTGCCAGTACCTCTAGCGGGAACGGGTGGAATGAGCAGTTCTTC. Its translation: CASTSSGNGWNEQFF.

The chain combines TRBV21-1 with TRBJ2-3; TRBD1 is taken as the D call from the table, unchecked against the DNA. TRBV21-1 is labeled a pseudogene. The CDR3 is made up of 15 amino acids. The CDR3 bases are TGTGCCAGCAGTTGGACAGGGGCTAGCACAGATACGCAGTATTTT. Translation: CASSWTGASTDTQYF.

The rearrangement links TRBV28 to TRBJ2-7; the match to TRBD2 covers 10 bases. The CDR3 totals 14 residues. Trimming took 10 bases from V and 6 from J; bases not matched to a gene: 12. Germline loops: CDR1 MDHEN, CDR2 SYDVKM. The CDR3 DNA sequence: TGTGCCATGAAGCCAGCGGGAGGGCCCTCCGAGCAGTACTTC. Translating it yields CAMKPAGGPSEQYF.

V and J are TRBV27 and TRBJ2-2, with 7 bases fitting TRBD2. Trimming removed 6 bases from V and 3 bases from J; junction bases left unmatched: 7. CDR3 length: 15 residues. Germline assignment: CDR1 MNHEY and CDR2 SMNVEV (reference sequence). The CDR3 bases are TGTGCCAGCAGCCGCTTCGCGGGAGACACCGGGGAGCTGTTTTTT. Translated: CASSRFAGDTGELFF.

V usage is TRBV6-6 and J usage is TRBJ1-1, with D tentatively TRBD1 (6 bases). Trimming shortened V by 6 bases and J by 7 bases, and 12 bases separated the two germline ends. This CDR3 contains 12 residues. CDR1 is MNHNY, CDR2 SVGAGI, per germline (reference sequence). CDR3 in DNA: TGTGCCAGCAGCCACCGGGACAATGAAGCTTTCTTT. It codes for CASSHRDNEAFF.

V gene TRBV6-1 combines with J gene TRBJ1-5, with D possibly TRBD1 on 6 matching bases. The germline V gene encodes CDR1 MNHNS and CDR2 SASEGT. The CDR3 extends over 15 amino acids. The V and J ends lost 8 bases and 7 bases respectively, with 21 bases between them. This CDR3 is CASEWETGIKQPQHF. The CDR3, as DNA: TGTGCCAGCGAATGGGAGACAGGAATCAAACAGCCCCAGCATTTT.

The rearrangement joins TRBV28 to TRBJ2-4; 8 bases map to TRBD2. Unmatched junction bases numbered 9, after V lost 4 bases and J lost 7 bases. CDR3 length: 15 residues. CDR1 is MDHEN and CDR2 is SYDVKM in the germline V gene. This CDR3 reads CASSYLAGEGNIQYF. CDR3 DNA: TGTGCCAGCAGTTACCTAGCGGGCGAGGGGAACATTCAGTACTTC.

The gene calls are TRBV19 and TRBJ2-7; D is unresolved. Germline V gene sequence: CDR1 LNHDA, CDR2 SQIVND (reference sequence). The CDR3 runs to 13 residues. The V end lost 4 bases, the J end lost 6 bases, and 13 bases lay between the germline ends. CDR3 nucleotide sequence: TGTGCCAGTAGTACGGGTGCGCCGACCGAGCAGTACTTC. Its translation is CASSTGAPTEQYF.

The chain employs TRBV25-1 and TRBJ1-6; D possibly corresponds to TRBD1 (6 bases). V was clipped by 6 bases and J by 11 bases, with 17 bases between them. CDR1 is MGHDK, CDR2 SYGVNS, per germline. The CDR3 has 14 amino acids. The CDR3 spells CASSKGGVVTPLHF. In nucleotides, the CDR3 is TGTGCCAGCAGCAAGGGGGGGGTTGTTACACCCCTCCACTTT.

This clone was recorded only once. This chain joins TRBV5-1 and TRBJ2-1; 11 bases agree with TRBD2. The germline CDR1 and CDR2 sequences are SGHRS and YFSETQ. The length of the CDR3 is 15 residues. V gave up 4 bases and J gave up 6 bases; unmatched junction bases: 6. CDR3 bases: TGCGCCAGCAGCCAGACTAGCGGGATAACCAATGAGCAGTTCTTC. Translation gives CASSQTSGITNEQFF.

The table lists this clone with a count of one. The rearrangement joins TRBV5-5 to TRBJ2-7; D is unresolved. The ends were cut back, 1 base at V and 11 bases at J, with 13 bases in the middle. Germline lookup yields CDR1 SGHKS and CDR2 YYEKEE (reference sequence). The CDR3 contains 12 residues. The CDR3 sequence: CASSLSERVEYF. The CDR3 DNA sequence: TGTGCCAGCAGCTTGAGTGAAAGAGTGGAGTACTTC.

The rearrangement links TRBV19 to TRBJ2-3, with TRBD2 identical over 7 bases. Germline loops: CDR1 LNHDA, CDR2 SQIVND (reference sequence). J gave up 1 base and V 7 bases, and 5 bases lay outside the gene matches. The CDR3 consists of 14 residues. The CDR3 coding sequence is TGTGCCAGTAAACTAACTAGCGGCACAGATACGCAGTATTTT. Amino acid sequence: CASKLTSGTDTQYF.